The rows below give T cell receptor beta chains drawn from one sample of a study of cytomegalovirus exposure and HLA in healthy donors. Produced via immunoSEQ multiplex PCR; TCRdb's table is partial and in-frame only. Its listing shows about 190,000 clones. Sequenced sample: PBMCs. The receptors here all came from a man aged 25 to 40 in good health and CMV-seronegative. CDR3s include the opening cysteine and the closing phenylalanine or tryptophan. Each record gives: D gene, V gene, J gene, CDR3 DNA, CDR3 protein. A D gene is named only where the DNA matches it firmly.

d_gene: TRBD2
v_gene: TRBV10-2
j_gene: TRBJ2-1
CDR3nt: TGCGCCAGCAGTCCGACGGGCGGGAGCCACAATGAGCAGTTCTTC
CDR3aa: CASSPTGGSHNEQFF

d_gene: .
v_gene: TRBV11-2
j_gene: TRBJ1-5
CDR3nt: TGTGCCAGCAGCCAGGGTCCTTCTCAGCCCCAGCATTTT
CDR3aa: CASSQGPSQPQHF

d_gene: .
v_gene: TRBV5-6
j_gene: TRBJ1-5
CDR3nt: TGTGCCAGCAGCTTGGCATTACAGGTTGGGGGGTTTGAGCCCCAGCATTTT
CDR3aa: CASSLALQVGGFEPQHF

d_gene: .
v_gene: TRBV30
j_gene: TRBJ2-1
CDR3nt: TGTGCCTGGAACCTCGACAGGAATGAGCAGTTCTTC
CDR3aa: CAWNLDRNEQFF

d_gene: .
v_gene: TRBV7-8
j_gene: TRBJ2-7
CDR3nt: TGTGCCAGCAGCTTAGCGGCGTGGGGCGCGGAACTTCACTACGAGCAGTACTTC
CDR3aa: CASSLAAWGAELHYEQYF

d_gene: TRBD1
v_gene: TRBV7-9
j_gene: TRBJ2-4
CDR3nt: TGTGCCAGCAGCTCTTTGACAGGGCGAGAGTACTTC
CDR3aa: CASSSLTGREYF

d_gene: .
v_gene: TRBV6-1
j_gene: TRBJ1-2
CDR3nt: TGTGCCAGCAGTGAATCGCGGATCTATGGCTACACCTTC
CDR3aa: CASSESRIYGYTF

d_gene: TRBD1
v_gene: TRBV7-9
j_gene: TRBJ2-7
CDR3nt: TGTGCCAGCAGCTCGGACAGGGGGCCCAGAGAGCAGTACTTC
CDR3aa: CASSSDRGPREQYF

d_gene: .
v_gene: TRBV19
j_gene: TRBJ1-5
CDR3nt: TGTGCCAGTAGTATTCAGAACAGGGATGCCCATCAGCCCCAGCATTTT
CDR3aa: CASSIQNRDAHQPQHF

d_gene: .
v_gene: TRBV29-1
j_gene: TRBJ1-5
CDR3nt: TGCAGCGTTTTGCCAGGTGATTCAAATCAGCCCCAGCATTTT
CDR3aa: CSVLPGDSNQPQHF

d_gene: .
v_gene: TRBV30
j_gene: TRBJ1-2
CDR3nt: TGTGCCTGGAGCCCTGGGGGGGCAGGGTATGGCTACACCTTC
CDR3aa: CAWSPGGAGYGYTF

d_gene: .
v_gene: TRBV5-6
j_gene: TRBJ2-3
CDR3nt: TGTGCCAGTAGCTTGTTGGGGCCCTCTGGCACAGATACGCAGTATTTT
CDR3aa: CASSLLGPSGTDTQYF

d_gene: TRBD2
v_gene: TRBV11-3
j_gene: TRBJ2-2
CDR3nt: TGTGCCAGCAGCTTCGCAGGGAGGGGTACCGGGGAGCTGTTTTTT
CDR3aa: CASSFAGRGTGELFF

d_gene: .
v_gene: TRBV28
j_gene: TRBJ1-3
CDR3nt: TGTGCCAGCAGTTTGGAGGGGTCGAACACCATATATTTT
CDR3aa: CASSLEGSNTIYF

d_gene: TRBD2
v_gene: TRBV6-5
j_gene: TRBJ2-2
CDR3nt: TGTGCCAGCAGTTACTTACTAGCGGGAGGGCCCGGGGAGCTGTTTTTT
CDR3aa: CASSYLLAGGPGELFF

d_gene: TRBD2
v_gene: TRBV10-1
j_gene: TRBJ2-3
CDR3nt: TGCGCCAGCAGTGAGTTCGGGACTAGCGGCACAGATACGCAGTATTTT
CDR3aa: CASSEFGTSGTDTQYF

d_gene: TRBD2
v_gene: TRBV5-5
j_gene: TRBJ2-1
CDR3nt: TGTGCCAGCAGCTTGAGCCTAGCGGGAAACAATGAGCAGTTCTTC
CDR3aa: CASSLSLAGNNEQFF

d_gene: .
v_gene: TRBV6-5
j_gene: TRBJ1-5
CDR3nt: TGTGCCAGCAGTTACTCGGACAGACCTAATCAGCCCCAGCATTTT
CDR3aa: CASSYSDRPNQPQHF

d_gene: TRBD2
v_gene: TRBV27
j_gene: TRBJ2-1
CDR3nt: TGTGCCAGCAGTTTCCCAGCGGGAGCTAGAAATGAGCAGTTCTTC
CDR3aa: CASSFPAGARNEQFF

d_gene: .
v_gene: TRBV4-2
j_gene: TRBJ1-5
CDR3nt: TGTGCCAGCAGCCAAGATCCGACCCCAGGTGTTGGGAATCAGCCCCAGCATTTT
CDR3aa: CASSQDPTPGVGNQPQHF

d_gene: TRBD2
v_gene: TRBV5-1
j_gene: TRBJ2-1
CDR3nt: TGCGCCAGCAGCTCGCGGACTAGCGTCGATGAGCAGTTCTTC
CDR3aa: CASSSRTSVDEQFF

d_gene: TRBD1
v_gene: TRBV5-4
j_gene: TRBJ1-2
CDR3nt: TGTGCCAGCAGCAGGGACAGTAAAAACTATGGCTACACCTTC
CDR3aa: CASSRDSKNYGYTF

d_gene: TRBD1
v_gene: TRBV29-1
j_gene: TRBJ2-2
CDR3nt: TGCAGCGTTGAACGGACAGGGTACACCGGGGAGCTGTTTTTT
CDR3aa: CSVERTGYTGELFF

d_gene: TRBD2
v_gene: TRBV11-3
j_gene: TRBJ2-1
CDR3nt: TGTGCCAGCAGCAGAGGGACTAGCGGGAGGGGAAGAGGGTACAATGAGCAGTTCTTC
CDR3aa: CASSRGTSGRGRGYNEQFF

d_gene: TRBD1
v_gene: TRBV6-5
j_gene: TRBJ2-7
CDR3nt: TGTGCCAGCAGCCGGTCGGGACAGGGCTACGAGCAGTACTTC
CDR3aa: CASSRSGQGYEQYF

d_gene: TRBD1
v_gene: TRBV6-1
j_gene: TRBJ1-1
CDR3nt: TGTGCCAGCAGTCCCGGGACAGCGAACACTGAAGCTTTCTTT
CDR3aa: CASSPGTANTEAFF

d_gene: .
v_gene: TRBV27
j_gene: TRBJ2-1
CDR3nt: TGTGCCAGCAGTCCGGAAGGCTTTACTAGCTTCTCGACCTACAATGAGCAGTTCTTC
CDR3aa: CASSPEGFTSFSTYNEQFF

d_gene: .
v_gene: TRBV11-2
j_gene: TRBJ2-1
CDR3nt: TGTGCCAGCAAGGGTCAGGGTGACTACAATGAGCAGTTCTTC
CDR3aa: CASKGQGDYNEQFF

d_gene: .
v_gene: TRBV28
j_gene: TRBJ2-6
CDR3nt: TGTGCCAGCACCCCTGGGGCTCAGGCGGGGAACGTCCTGACTTTC
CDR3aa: CASTPGAQAGNVLTF

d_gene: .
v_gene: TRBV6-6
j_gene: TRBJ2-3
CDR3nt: TGTGCCAGCAGTTACGAGGGCTCTCGCGGAGATACGCAGTATTTT
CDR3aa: CASSYEGSRGDTQYF

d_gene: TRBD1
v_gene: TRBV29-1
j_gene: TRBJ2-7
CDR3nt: TGCAGCGTTGATTTCGGGACAGGGAACCACGAGCAGTACTTC
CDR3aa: CSVDFGTGNHEQYF

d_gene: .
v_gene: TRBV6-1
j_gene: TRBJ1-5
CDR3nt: TGTGCCACCTCCGAGGAAATTATCGGGGGGGCCCAGCATTTT
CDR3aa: CATSEEIIGGAQHF

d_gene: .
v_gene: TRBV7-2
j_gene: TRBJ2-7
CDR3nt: TGTGCCAGCAGGTCAAAGGGGGCTAGCGCTACCTACGAGCAGTACTTC
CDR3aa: CASRSKGASATYEQYF

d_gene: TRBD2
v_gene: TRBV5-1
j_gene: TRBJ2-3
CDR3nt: TGCGCCAGCAGCCCGGGACTAGCGGGGGTCACAGATACGCAGTATTTT
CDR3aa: CASSPGLAGVTDTQYF

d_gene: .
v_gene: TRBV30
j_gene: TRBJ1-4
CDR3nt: TGTGCCTGGAGTGTAGGAGACAGGGAAAAACTGTTTTTT
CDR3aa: CAWSVGDREKLFF

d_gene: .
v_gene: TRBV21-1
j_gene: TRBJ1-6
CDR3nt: TGTGCCAGCAGCAAAGGACAGGGTCGAGTAAAGAATTCACCCCTCCACTTT
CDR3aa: CASSKGQGRVKNSPLHF

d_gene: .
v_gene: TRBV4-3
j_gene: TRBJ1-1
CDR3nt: TGCGCCAGCAGCCAAGATGTGGGGGCCACTAACACTGAAGCTTTCTTT
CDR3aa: CASSQDVGATNTEAFF

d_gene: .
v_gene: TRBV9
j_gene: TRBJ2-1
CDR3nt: TGTGCCAGCAGCGTAGAGGGGGATGAGCAGTTCTTC
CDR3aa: CASSVEGDEQFF

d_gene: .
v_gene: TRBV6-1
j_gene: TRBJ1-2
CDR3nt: TGTGCCAGCAGTGAAATCGCAGGGAACTATGGCTACACCTTC
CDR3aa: CASSEIAGNYGYTF

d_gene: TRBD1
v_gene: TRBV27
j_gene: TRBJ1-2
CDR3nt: TGTGCCAGCAGTGCGTCAGGGGGCGATAACGTCTATGGCTACACCTTC
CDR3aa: CASSASGGDNVYGYTF

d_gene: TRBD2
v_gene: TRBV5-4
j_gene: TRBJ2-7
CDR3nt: TGTGCCAGCAGCTTGGGGGCGGGAGGTCACTACGAGCAGTACTTC
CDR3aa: CASSLGAGGHYEQYF

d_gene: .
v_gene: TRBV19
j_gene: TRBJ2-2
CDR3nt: TGTGCCAGTACCCAAACGAACACCGGGGAGCTGTTTTTT
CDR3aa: CASTQTNTGELFF

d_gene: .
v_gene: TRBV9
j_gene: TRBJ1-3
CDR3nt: TGTGCCAGCAGCGTAGAATACAGCTCTGGAAACACCATATATTTT
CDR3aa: CASSVEYSSGNTIYF

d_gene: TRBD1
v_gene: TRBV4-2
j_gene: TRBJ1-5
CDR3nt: TGTGCCAGCAGCCAAGATATGGGGGACAGGGTGGAGCCCCAGCATTTT
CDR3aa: CASSQDMGDRVEPQHF

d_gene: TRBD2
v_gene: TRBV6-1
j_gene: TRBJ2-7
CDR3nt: TGTGCCAGCAGTGAAGCGGGCGGGGGGCATCACGAGCAGTACTTC
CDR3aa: CASSEAGGGHHEQYF

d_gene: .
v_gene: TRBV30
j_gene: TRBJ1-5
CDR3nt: TGTGCCTGGAGTGTAATAGACTATCAGCCCCAGCATTTT
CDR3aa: CAWSVIDYQPQHF

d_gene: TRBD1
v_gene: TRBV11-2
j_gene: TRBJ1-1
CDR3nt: TGTGCCAGCAGCTGGGGACAGGGTAACACTGAAGCTTTCTTT
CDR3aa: CASSWGQGNTEAFF

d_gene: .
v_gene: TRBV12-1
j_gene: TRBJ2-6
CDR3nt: TGTGCCAGCAGCTTTCCGACTAGCGGGGACCTCTCTGGGGCCAACGTCCTGACTTTC
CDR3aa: CASSFPTSGDLSGANVLTF

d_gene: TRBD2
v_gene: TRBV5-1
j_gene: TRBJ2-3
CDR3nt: TGCGCCAGCAGCTTGGGGACTAGCGGGGGGCCCGCCGGGAGCACAGATACGCAGTATTTT
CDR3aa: CASSLGTSGGPAGSTDTQYF

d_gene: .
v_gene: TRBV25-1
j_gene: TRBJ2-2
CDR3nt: TGTGCCAGCAGTGAATACGGGTCGAGTGACACCGGGGAGCTGTTTTTT
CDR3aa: CASSEYGSSDTGELFF

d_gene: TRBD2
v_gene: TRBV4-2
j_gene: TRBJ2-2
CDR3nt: TGTGCCAGCAGCCAAGACCCGGGAGGGAACACCGGGGAGCTGTTTTTT
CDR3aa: CASSQDPGGNTGELFF

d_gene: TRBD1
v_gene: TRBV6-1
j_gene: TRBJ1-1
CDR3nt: TGTGCCGGCAGTTCCCTGACAGGGGCCACTGAAGCTTTCTTT
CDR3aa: CAGSSLTGATEAFF

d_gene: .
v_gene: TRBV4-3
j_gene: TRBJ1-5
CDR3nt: TGCGCCAGCAGCCAAGGTTCTGTCCCGAGTGGCAATCAGCCCCAGCATTTT
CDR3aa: CASSQGSVPSGNQPQHF

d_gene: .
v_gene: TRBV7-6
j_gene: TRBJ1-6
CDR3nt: TGTGCCAGCAGCCAGCGTGGGGTAACGGGAAGGAGCTCCTATAATTCACCCCTCCACTTT
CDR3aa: CASSQRGVTGRSSYNSPLHF